The rows below give T cell receptor beta chains drawn from one sample of a study of blood T cell repertoires in COVID-19. Profiled with immunoSEQ multiplex PCR; TCRdb holds only in-frame clones, not every one. This sample yields about 160,000 clones, of which around 82% are seen a single time; around 3.6% belongs to the top ten. The specimen was PBMCs or T cells enriched from blood (not recorded which). The receptors were gathered from a woman aged 45-65 years in a cohort exposed to, infected with or recovered from COVID-19 (not recorded which). CDR3s include the opening cysteine and the closing phenylalanine or tryptophan. The D gene is left open where the match is weak. The size field is filled for only some rows; it gives once, few, many or a size class.

>TRBJ1-3|-|14|-|TRBV5-4
CASSEALSGNTIYF
TGTGCCAGCTCTGAAGCCCTCTCTGGAAACACCATATATTTT
>TRBJ1-4|-|13|-|TRBV15
CATGGSYNEKLFF
TGTGCCACCGGGGGGAGCTATAATGAAAAACTGTTTTTT
>TRBJ2-2|-|16|TRBD1|TRBV7-9
CASSLGGQGAGGELFF
TGTGCCAGCAGCTTAGGAGGTCAGGGGGCCGGCGGGGAGCTGTTTTTT
>TRBJ1-1|-|14|TRBD1|TRBV5-1
CASSLDRGNTEAFF
TGCGCCAGCAGCCTCGACAGGGGGAACACTGAAGCTTTCTTT
>TRBJ2-3|-|20|TRBD2|TRBV5-4
CASSLAAAGGSASTTDTQYF
TGTGCCAGCAGCTTGGCAGCGGCGGGAGGATCAGCCAGCACCACAGATACGCAGTATTTT
>TRBJ2-5|-|15|-|TRBV6-2/TRBV6-3
CASSYGSTRGETQYF
TGTGCCAGCAGTTACGGCTCGACCCGGGGAGAGACCCAGTACTTC
>TRBJ1-3|-|15|-|TRBV6-1
CASSDYSYSGNTIYF
TGTGCCAGCAGTGATTATAGTTACTCTGGAAACACCATATATTTT
>TRBJ1-6|-|20|TRBD1|TRBV28
CASSFVTGGDPGVRDSPLHF
TGTGCCAGCAGTTTTGTAACAGGGGGCGATCCTGGCGTCCGTGATTCACCCCTCCACTTT
>TRBJ1-2|-|12|-|TRBV19
CASSPGNRGYTF
TGTGCCAGTAGTCCCGGGAATAGGGGCTACACCTTC
>TRBJ2-5|-|15|-|TRBV7-9
CASSLRRTIEETQYF
TGTGCCAGCAGCTTACGTCGGACAATCGAAGAGACCCAGTACTTC
>TRBJ2-2|-|15|-|TRBV28
CASSLNPRDTGELFF
TGTGCCAGCAGCCTAAACCCTCGGGACACCGGGGAGCTGTTTTTT
>TRBJ2-7|-|15|TRBD1|TRBV19
CASSSGQGRSYEQYF
TGTGCCAGTAGCAGCGGACAGGGGAGGTCCTACGAGCAGTACTTC
>TRBJ1-5|-|14|TRBD1|TRBV5-1
CASSYGTGGQPQHF
TGCGCCAGCAGCTACGGGACAGGAGGCCAGCCCCAGCATTTT
>TRBJ2-7|-|14|TRBD2|TRBV19
CASSRTSGSYEQYF
TGTGCCAGTAGTCGGACTAGTGGGTCCTACGAGCAGTACTTC
>TRBJ2-5|-|14|-|TRBV6-1
CASSEGEVVGTQYF
TGTGCCAGCAGTGAAGGGGAGGTCGTGGGGACCCAGTACTTC
>TRBJ2-7|-|13|-|TRBV10-1
CASSTGIPYEQYF
TGCGCCAGCAGTACCGGGATACCCTACGAGCAGTACTTC
>TRBJ2-1|-|15|TRBD2|TRBV30
CAWSVGQRGYNEQFF
TGTGCCTGGAGTGTAGGCCAGCGGGGGTACAATGAGCAGTTCTTC
>TRBJ1-2|-|18|-|TRBV21-1
CASSHSSRQRTTCYGYTF
TGTGCCAGCTCTCATAGCTCGCGACAGAGGACGACATGCTATGGCTACACCTTC
>TRBJ2-2|-|16|-|TRBV5-4
CASSLARTGNTGELFF
TGTGCCAGCAGCTTGGCCAGAACAGGGAACACCGGGGAGCTGTTTTTT
>TRBJ2-2|once|13|-|TRBV29-1
CSVDRANTGELFF
TGCAGCGTTGACAGGGCGAACACCGGGGAGCTGTTTTTT
>TRBJ1-5|once|13|-|TRBV12-3/TRBV12-4
CASSPSPVQPQHF
TGTGCCAGCAGTCCAAGTCCAGTTCAGCCCCAGCATTTT
>TRBJ1-5|few|17|-|TRBV28
CASSLTGFYHSNQPQHF
TGTGCCAGCAGTTTGACAGGATTTTACCATAGCAATCAGCCCCAGCATTTT
>TRBJ1-1|-|15|TRBD1|TRBV19
CASSILRTGSPEAFF
TGTGCCAGTAGTATCCTAAGGACAGGATCCCCTGAAGCTTTCTTT
>TRBJ1-1|-|14|-|TRBV6-1
CASSEVVKNTEAFF
TGTGCCAGCAGTGAAGTAGTGAAGAACACTGAAGCTTTCTTT
>TRBJ2-5|-|15|-|TRBV5-1
CASSSGYREGETQYF
TGCGCCAGCAGCTCAGGCTACAGGGAGGGGGAGACCCAGTACTTC
>TRBJ1-1|-|17|TRBD1|TRBV28
CANSLLRGQVVNTEAFF
TGTGCCAACAGTCTGCTCAGGGGGCAAGTGGTGAACACTGAAGCTTTCTTT
>TRBJ2-1|few|13|TRBD2|TRBV12-3/TRBV12-4
CASSFELERGKFF
TGTGCCAGCAGTTTTGAGCTGGAGCGGGGGAAGTTCTTC
>TRBJ1-2|-|12|TRBD1|TRBV6-5
CASSPTGGGYTF
TGTGCCAGCAGTCCGACAGGGGGCGGCTACACCTTC
>TRBJ1-6|-|12|-|TRBV5-8
CASSSRSVGLHF
TGTGCCAGCAGCTCGCGGTCGGTCGGCCTCCACTTT
>TRBJ2-2|once|13|-|TRBV29-1
CSVGGERAGELFF
TGCAGCGTTGGCGGCGAACGGGCCGGGGAGCTGTTTTTT
>TRBJ2-5|-|14|TRBD1|TRBV28
CASSSTGKRETQYF
TGTGCCAGCAGCTCGACAGGGAAGCGCGAGACCCAGTACTTC
>TRBJ2-7|-|14|-|TRBV28
CASSFRGPTYEQYF
TGTGCCAGCAGTTTCAGGGGCCCTACCTACGAGCAGTACTTC
>TRBJ1-1|-|14|-|TRBV29-1
CSVDPGLPNTEAFF
TGCAGCGTTGATCCGGGTCTCCCCAACACTGAAGCTTTCTTT
>TRBJ2-7|-|13|-|TRBV18
CASSLGSGGEQYF
TGTGCCAGCTCACTCGGGTCCGGTGGGGAGCAGTACTTC
>TRBJ2-2|once|12|-|TRBV7-3
CASSPPSGELFF
TGTGCCAGCAGCCCCCCGTCCGGGGAGCTGTTTTTT
>TRBJ2-7|-|12|TRBD1|TRBV29-1
CSGGQGDGEQYF
TGCAGCGGGGGACAGGGCGATGGCGAGCAGTACTTC
>TRBJ2-5|-|17|TRBD1|TRBV19
CASSITPGRGQGETQYF
TGTGCCAGTAGTATCACCCCGGGCAGGGGGCAGGGAGAGACCCAGTACTTC
>TRBJ2-1|-|17|-|TRBV21-1
CASSKAIASSSYNEQFF
TGTGCCAGCAGCAAAGCAATTGCCTCGAGCTCCTACAATGAGCAGTTCTTC
>TRBJ1-4|-|15|TRBD1|TRBV4-1
CASRGQVATNEKLFF
TGCGCCAGCAGGGGACAGGTGGCAACTAATGAAAAACTGTTTTTT
>TRBJ2-3|-|12|TRBD1|TRBV2
CASNYRGDTQYF
TGTGCCAGCAACTACAGGGGTGATACGCAGTATTTT